The next 21 T cell receptor beta chains were all read from a single sample in a study of blood T cell repertoires in COVID-19. TCRdb keeps only in-frame clones here, not all; method: immunoSEQ multiplex PCR. This table has roughly 68,000 clones, 80% to 90% appearing once. Sequences were obtained from peripheral blood. These receptors all stem from a woman aged 80 or over with active COVID-19.

In this sample, this clone turned up once. The chain couples TRBV24-1 to TRBJ2-3; perhaps TRBD1 as D (6 bases). The length of the CDR3 is 14 residues. Germline CDR1 is KGHDR and CDR2 is SFDVKD. V shed 3 bases and J shed 3 bases, with 9 bases lying between them. CDR3 sequence: CATSDTGLTDTQYF. CDR3 DNA sequence: TGTGCCACCAGTGATACAGGGTTGACAGATACGCAGTATTTT.

The CDR3: CASSWGRANTGELFF. CDR3 DNA sequence: TGTGCCAGCAGTTGGGGGCGCGCGAACACCGGGGAGCTGTTTTTT. The chain recombines TRBV6-6 with TRBJ2-2; possibly TRBD1 for D (6 bases). Germline V gene data show CDR1 as MNHNY and CDR2 as SVGAGI (reference sequence). With 4 bases removed from V and 0 bases from J, the gap between germline ends came to 9 bases. The CDR3 runs 15 residues.

The chain uses TRBV6-5 and TRBJ1-4, with D possibly matching TRBD1 (6 bases). The CDR3 loop spans 16 amino acids. V lost 4 bases and J lost 3, with 15 bases in between. CDR1 is MNHEY, CDR2 SVGAGI, per germline. CDR3 sequence (DNA): TGTGCCAGCAGTTCTCCTGGGAGGGGGGCTAATGAAAAACTGTTTTTT. Translated, it gives CASSSPGRGANEKLFF.

This clone has just a few counts. This rearrangement joins TRBV7-9 to TRBJ2-2, with TRBD2 matching 11 bases. V trimming: 4 bases; J trimming: 2 bases; junction bases outside the gene matches: 6. The germline V gene has CDR1 SEHNR and CDR2 FQNEAQ (reference sequence). This CDR3 spans 17 amino acids. The CDR3 DNA reads as TGTGCCAGCAGCTATGTGACTAGCGGGGATAACACCGGGGAGCTGTTTTTT. This gives the protein CASSYVTSGDNTGELFF. The whole variable domain, remainder taken from reference TRBV7-9 and TRBJ2-2, is DTGVSQNPRHKITKRGQNVTFRCDPISEHNRLYWYRQTLGQGPEFLTYFQNEAQLEKSRLLSDRFSAERPKGSFSTLEIQRTEQGDSAMYLCASSYVTSGDNTGELFFGEGSRLTVL.

The chain combines TRBV28 with TRBJ1-1; D remains ambiguous. Germline V gene sequence: CDR1 MDHEN, CDR2 SYDVKM. CDR3 length: 12 amino acids. V was trimmed by 6 bases and J by 10 bases, leaving 15 bases between them. The chain's CDR3 is CASRRGFSIAFF. CDR3 nucleotides: TGTGCCAGCAGACGAGGCTTCTCGATAGCTTTCTTT.

The chain recombines TRBV4-3 with TRBJ1-4; D remains unclear. V lost 1 base and J 10 bases, leaving 13 bases between the germline ends. Per germline, CDR1 LGHNA and CDR2 YSLEER. The CDR3 is made up of 14 amino acids. CDR3 nucleotides: TGCGCCAGCAGCCAAGTAGGAAATGAGGGAAAACTGTTTTTT. Translated: CASSQVGNEGKLFF.

This clone was counted a few times. V and J are TRBV7-2 and TRBJ1-6; no clear D gene. CDR3 length: 14 residues. Germline V gene lookup returns CDR1 SGHTA and CDR2 FQGNSA. Trimming left V 2 bases short and J 8 bases short, with 10 bases between. The chain's CDR3 is CASSLTGFDSPLHF. The CDR3, as DNA: TGTGCCAGCAGCTTAACGGGTTTCGATTCACCCCTCCACTTT.

The chain employs TRBV20-1 and TRBJ1-1; D is ambiguous. Germline V gene sequence: CDR1 DFQATT, CDR2 SNEGSKA (reference sequence). CDR3 size: 9 residues. Trimming stripped 3 bases from V and 10 bases from J, with 6 bases between. The CDR3 DNA follows: TGCAGTGCTAGTTGGAGAGCTTTCTTT. It codes for CSASWRAFF.

The chain combines TRBV28 with TRBJ1-3; D unresolved. Trimming shortened V by 3 bases and J by 1 base, and 4 bases separated the two germline ends. CDR3 size: 13 residues. Germline V gene sequence: CDR1 MDHEN, CDR2 SYDVKM. In nucleotides, the CDR3 is TGTGCCAGCAGTTTCTTTTCTGGAAACACCATATATTTT. It codes for CASSFFSGNTIYF. Drawing the rest from reference TRBV28 and TRBJ1-3, the complete variable domain is DVKVTQSSRYLVKRTGEKVFLECVQDMDHENMFWYRQDPGLGLRLIYFSYDVKMKEKGDIPEGYSVSREKKERFSLILESASTNQTSMYLCASSFFSGNTIYFGEGSWLTVV.

This rearrangement joins TRBV27 to TRBJ1-2; perhaps TRBD1 as D (6 bases). The germline gives CDR1 MNHEY, CDR2 SMNVEV (reference sequence). V lost 6 bases and J lost 4, with 18 bases in between. The CDR3 is made up of 15 amino acids. CDR3 sequence (DNA): TGTGCCAGCAGCCCCAGGGGCGTCGGGACCTATGGCTACACCTTC. This sequence encodes CASSPRGVGTYGYTF.

This clone was seen once. V usage is TRBV12-3 or TRBV12-4 and J usage is TRBJ1-2; TRBD1 matches at 7 bases. V gave up 6 bases and J gave up 8 bases; unmatched junction bases: 6. CDR3 length equals 12 residues. The CDR3 sequence is CASSPRDRGYTF. The CDR3 DNA reads as TGTGCCAGCAGCCCGCGGGACAGAGGCTACACCTTC.

The V and J genes are TRBV9 and TRBJ1-2, with D perhaps TRBD1 (5 bases). V was trimmed by 2 bases and J by 2 bases, leaving 22 bases between them. The CDR3 has 18 residues. Germline V gives CDR1 SGDLS, CDR2 YYNGEE. The chain's CDR3 is CASSVFPLLRTTNYGYTF. As DNA, the CDR3 is TGTGCCAGCAGCGTGTTCCCTCTTCTTCGGACAACGAACTATGGCTACACCTTC. The variable domain in full, with the rest retrieved from reference TRBV9 and TRBJ1-2, is DSGVTQTPKHLITATGQRVTLRCSPRSGDLSVYWYQQSLDQGLQFLIQYYNGEERAKGNILERFSAQQFPDLHSELNLSSLELGDSALYFCASSVFPLLRTTNYGYTFGSGTRLTVV.

This clone was seen once. V and J are TRBV6-5 and TRBJ1-5; D is undetermined. The V end lost 6 bases, the J end lost 2 bases, and 11 bases lay between the germline ends. Germline CDR1 reads MNHEY; CDR2 reads SVGAGI. This CDR3 region has 14 residues. CDR3 residues: CASSPRRGNQPQHF. The CDR3 region has the DNA TGTGCCAGCAGCCCCCGGAGGGGCAATCAGCCCCAGCATTTT.

V usage is TRBV24-1 and J usage is TRBJ2-1; D is unclear. CDR1 is KGHDR and CDR2 is SFDVKD in the germline V gene. Trimming removed 0 bases at V and 0 bases at J, with 8 bases between. The CDR3 runs 16 residues. The CDR3 here is CATSDLQANSYNEQFF. The CDR3 coding sequence is TGTGCCACCAGTGATTTGCAGGCGAACTCCTACAATGAGCAGTTCTTC.

The V and J genes are TRBV28 and TRBJ2-7, with 10 bases that match TRBD2. V lost 2 bases and J lost 5; bases outside the gene matches: 0. The CDR3 spans 13 residues. The V gene's germline CDR1 is MDHEN and CDR2 SYDVKM. The CDR3 sequence is CASSLLAGDEQYF. The DNA of the CDR3 is TGTGCCAGCAGTTTACTAGCGGGAGACGAGCAGTACTTC.

This sequence joins TRBV5-6 and TRBJ1-2; the match to TRBD1 covers 7 bases. The junction had 8 bases not matched to a gene; V was cut back by 4 bases and J by 8 bases. Germline V gene data show CDR1 as SGHDT and CDR2 as YYEEEE. This CDR3 is 13 amino acids long. CDR3 sequence (DNA): TGTGCCAGCAGCCGAGGAGGGGGCAACGGCTACACCTTC. Protein product: CASSRGGGNGYTF.

The chain employs TRBV9 and TRBJ1-6, with 9 bases that match TRBD1. Germline V gives CDR1 SGDLS, CDR2 YYNGEE. The CDR3 has 15 amino acids. Trimming took 4 bases from V and 10 from J; bases not matched to a gene: 9. This CDR3 is CASSSGTGLMSPLHF. The CDR3 bases are TGTGCCAGCAGCTCCGGGACAGGGCTTATGTCACCCCTCCACTTT.

The chain carries TRBV30 and TRBJ1-6; D is uncertain. V gave up 0 bases and J gave up 13 bases, with 10 bases separating them. This CDR3 has 12 amino acids. The germline CDR1 and CDR2 sequences are GTSNPN and SVGIG (reference sequence). The DNA for the CDR3 is TGTGCCTGGAGTGTAGTTCCGGGGCCCCTCCACTTT. Protein product: CAWSVVPGPLHF.

The chain carries TRBV4-2 and TRBJ2-5; maybe TRBD1 (5 bases). V lost 2 bases and J 5 bases, leaving 12 bases between the germline ends. From germline, CDR1 is LGHNA and CDR2 YNFKEQ. This CDR3 region has 14 residues. The CDR3 coding sequence is TGTGCCAGCAGCCAACCTCAGGGAAAGGAGACCCAGTACTTC. This sequence encodes CASSQPQGKETQYF.

The chain is built from TRBV6-6 and TRBJ2-7; a possible D gene is TRBD1 (6 bases). Germline V gene lookup returns CDR1 MNHNY and CDR2 SVGAGI (reference sequence). CDR3 length equals 14 residues. Trimming shortened V by 0 bases and J by 3 bases, and 9 bases separated the two germline ends. CDR3 sequence reads: CASSYSQGSYEQYF. The DNA of the CDR3 is TGTGCCAGCAGTTACTCGCAGGGGAGCTACGAGCAGTACTTC.

J is TRBJ2-3 and V is TRBV20-1; D may be TRBD2 (5 bases). V was pared by 3 bases and J by 4 bases, with 11 bases between. CDR3 length equals 13 residues. The germline V gene encodes CDR1 DFQATT and CDR2 SNEGSKA (reference sequence). CDR3 DNA sequence: TGCAGTGCTAGTCTGGCGGGCGCAGATACGCAGTATTTT. Amino acids: CSASLAGADTQYF.